This T cell receptor (beta chain) was sequenced during a study of technical replicates of blood from several donors. Repertoires were generated with immunoSEQ multiplex PCR, while TCRdb's copy carries only in-frame clones and drops some. The profile shows roughly 67,000 clones, roughly 98% of them singletons. Sequencing input: T cells isolated from PBMCs. The clonotype comes from a human donor in good health.

The CDR3 reads CASSLERDSRPNTEAFF. The CDR3 DNA follows: TGTGCCAGCAGCTTGGAGCGGGACTCCCGACCAAACACTGAAGCTTTCTTT. The chain carries TRBV5-6 and TRBJ1-1; weak D call: TRBD1 (5 bases). The ends were cut back, 0 bases at V and 2 bases at J, with 17 bases in the middle. Germline V gene lookup returns CDR1 SGHDT and CDR2 YYEEEE. The CDR3 consists of 17 residues.